The clone carrying this T cell receptor beta chain was picked up a small number of times. V trimming: 4 bases; J trimming: 9 bases; junction bases outside the gene matches: 3. The CDR3 runs 12 residues. Germline-derived CDR1 and CDR2 are SGHTS and YDEGEE. TCRdb re-called the RT-PCR reads with MiXCR, one entry per CDR3 protein. The sample includes just over 2,500 distinct CDR3 sequences, over 8% seen only once; the top ten take over 8.5%. This sample was taken from a study of patients and donors after allogeneic stem cell transplantation. This receptor was identified in a human donor who was either an allogeneic HSCT recipient or a stem cell or donor lymphocyte infusion donor (not recorded which). It is not recorded whose cells these are; they may come from a transplant donor. The rearrangement links TRBV5-8 to TRBJ1-5; TRBD1 matches at 8 bases. Source material: blood, either unsorted or a sorted T cell fraction (not recorded which). The CDR3 bases are TGTGCCAGCAGCACAGGGGGTCGGCCCCAGCATTTT. Amino acid sequence: CASSTGGRPQHF. Complete variable domain (other parts from reference TRBV5-8 and TRBJ1-5): EAGVTQSPTHLIKTRGQQATLRCSPISGHTSVYWYQQALGLGLQFLLWYDEGEERNRGNFPPRFSGRQFPNYSSELNVNALELEDSALYLCASSTGGRPQHFGDGTRLSIL.